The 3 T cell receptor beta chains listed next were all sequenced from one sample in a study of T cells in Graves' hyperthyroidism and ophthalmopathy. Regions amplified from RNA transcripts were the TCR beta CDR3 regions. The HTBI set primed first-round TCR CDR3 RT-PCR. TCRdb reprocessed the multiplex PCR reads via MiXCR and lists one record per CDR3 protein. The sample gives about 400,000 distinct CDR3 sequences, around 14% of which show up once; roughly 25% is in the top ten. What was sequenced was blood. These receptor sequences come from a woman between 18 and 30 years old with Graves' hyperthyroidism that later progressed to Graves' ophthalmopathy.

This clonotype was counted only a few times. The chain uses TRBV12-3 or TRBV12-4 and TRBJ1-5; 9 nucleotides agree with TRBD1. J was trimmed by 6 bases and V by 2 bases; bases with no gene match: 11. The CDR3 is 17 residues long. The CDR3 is CASSLSPDRGFFQPQHF. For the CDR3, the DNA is TGTGCCAGCAGTTTATCTCCGGACAGGGGATTTTTTCAGCCCCAGCATTTT.

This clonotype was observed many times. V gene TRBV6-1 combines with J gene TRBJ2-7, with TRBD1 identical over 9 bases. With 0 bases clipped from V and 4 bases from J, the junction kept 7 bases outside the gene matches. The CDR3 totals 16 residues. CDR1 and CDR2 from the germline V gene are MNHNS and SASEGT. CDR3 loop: CASSEARSDRGYEQYF. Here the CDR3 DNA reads TGTGCCAGCAGTGAAGCGCGGTCGGACAGGGGTTACGAGCAGTACTTC.

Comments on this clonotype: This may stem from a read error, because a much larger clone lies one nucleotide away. The CDR3 here is CASNIWRGSNQPQHF. The CDR3 DNA sequence: TGTGCCAGCAACATATGGAGGGGAAGCAATCAGCCCCAGCATTTT. This chain links TRBV28 with TRBJ1-5; possible D gene TRBD1, 5 bases. The germline V and J ends were trimmed by 7 bases and 1 base, with 14 bases remaining between them. The CDR3 totals 15 residues. Germline values: CDR1 MDHEN, CDR2 SYDVKM.